Shown below are 30 T cell receptor beta chains from a single sample sequenced in a study of cytomegalovirus exposure and HLA in healthy donors. Assay: immunoSEQ multiplex PCR; the TCRdb copy retains only in-frame clones and omits some. This sample yields a few hundred thousand clones, of which approximately 90% are seen a single time; about 0.8% belongs to the top ten. The sequencing input was PBMCs. Source of these receptors: a woman aged 18-29 years in good health and CMV-seronegative.

The V gene is TRBV15, the J gene TRBJ1-5; maybe TRBD1 (5 bases). There are 15 residues in the CDR3. V lost 4 bases, J lost 3 bases, and 13 bases lay in between. Germline lookup yields CDR1 LNHNV and CDR2 YYDKDF (reference sequence). CDR3 amino acids: CATSTYLGANQPQHF. The CDR3 coding sequence is TGTGCCACCAGCACCTATTTAGGGGCCAATCAGCCCCAGCATTTT.

CDR3 region: CASSLSGQGGQPQHF. The CDR3 DNA reads as TGCGCCAGCAGCTTGAGCGGCCAGGGAGGGCAGCCCCAGCATTTT. The chain links TRBV5-1 to TRBJ1-5, with D possibly matching TRBD1 (5 bases). V was shortened by 1 base and J by 7 bases, with 15 bases between the two germline ends. The germline V gene has CDR1 SGHRS and CDR2 YFSETQ. This CDR3 has 15 residues.

The V and J genes are TRBV6-1 and TRBJ1-1; 7 bases align to TRBD1. Trimming took 3 bases from V and 6 from J; bases not matched to a gene: 10. Germline CDR1 and CDR2: MNHNS and SASEGT. The CDR3 is 15 amino acids. As DNA, the CDR3 is TGTGCCAGCAGTGATGATGACAGGGCTTCGCCTGAAGCTTTCTTT. Encoded protein: CASSDDDRASPEAFF.

J is TRBJ2-3 and V is TRBV27; possible D gene TRBD2, 5 bases. Germline CDR1 is MNHEY and CDR2 is SMNVEV (reference sequence). The CDR3 runs to 14 residues. V was cut by 6 bases and J by 1 base, with 11 bases left in between. The CDR3 sequence: CASREDWGTDTQYF. CDR3 coding DNA: TGTGCCAGCAGGGAGGATTGGGGCACAGATACGCAGTATTTT.

The chain couples TRBV2 to TRBJ2-2; D unresolved. The CDR3 totals 13 residues. V gave up 7 bases and J gave up 5 bases, with 11 bases separating them. CDR1 is SNHLY and CDR2 is FYNNEI in the germline V gene. The DNA for the CDR3 is TGTGCCAGCATTTGGAGAAATACCGGGGAGCTGTTTTTT. Protein sequence: CASIWRNTGELFF.

The genes are TRBV27 and TRBJ2-4; 7 nucleotides agree with TRBD1. With 3 bases clipped from V and 8 bases from J, the junction kept 1 base outside the gene matches. Germline CDR1 is MNHEY and CDR2 is SMNVEV (reference sequence). This CDR3 spans 12 amino acids. The CDR3 DNA is TGTGCCAGCAGTTTCACAGGGGACATTCAGTACTTC. Protein product: CASSFTGDIQYF.

This clone was detected only a few times. The rearrangement joins TRBV2 to TRBJ1-3; D ambiguous. Germline CDR1 is SNHLY and CDR2 is FYNNEI. This CDR3 is 11 amino acids long. The V gene lost 4 bases and the J gene lost 4 bases, with 2 bases spanning the gap. The CDR3 sequence: CASSAGNTIYF. In DNA, the CDR3 is TGTGCCAGCAGTGCGGGAAACACCATATATTTT.

This clone was seen a handful of times. This chain joins TRBV5-1 and TRBJ1-2, with D maybe TRBD1 (6 bases). CDR1 and CDR2 from the germline V gene are SGHRS and YFSETQ. The CDR3 contains 14 residues. V lost 6 bases, J lost 7 bases, and 19 bases lay in between. The CDR3: CASTGTTESVGYTF. CDR3 nucleotide sequence: TGCGCCAGCACGGGGACAACCGAGTCGGTTGGCTACACCTTC. The complete variable domain, with remaining parts taken from reference TRBV5-1 and TRBJ1-2, reads KAGVTQTPRYLIKTRGQQVTLSCSPISGHRSVSWYQQTPGQGLQFLFEYFSETQRNKGNFPGRFSGRQFSNSRSEMNVSTLELGDSALYLCASTGTTESVGYTFGSGTRLTVV.

The chain joins TRBV4-3 to TRBJ1-5; D possibly corresponds to TRBD1 (5 bases). CDR3 length equals 15 residues. The V gene lost 0 bases and the J gene lost 7 bases, with 13 bases spanning the gap. Germline V gene lookup returns CDR1 LGHNA and CDR2 YSLEER. The CDR3 spells CASSQELRGGQPQHF. The CDR3 DNA follows: TGCGCCAGCAGCCAAGAATTGCGGGGCGGCCAGCCCCAGCATTTT.

The V and J genes are TRBV5-1 and TRBJ2-3; TRBD1 matches at 9 bases. Germline CDR1 reads SGHRS; CDR2 reads YFSETQ. Trimming took 5 bases from V and 6 from J; bases not matched to a gene: 10. The CDR3 extends over 15 amino acids. The CDR3 DNA sequence: TGCGCCAGCAGAGGGGCGGGACAGGGATCCGATACGCAGTATTTT. Amino acid sequence: CASRGAGQGSDTQYF.

V is TRBV11-3 and J is TRBJ2-1; D is perhaps TRBD2 (6 bases). This CDR3 is built from 14 residues. V was pared by 1 base and J by 6 bases, with 10 bases between. Germline CDR1 reads SGHNT; CDR2 reads YENEEA. The chain's CDR3 is CASSLVGGANEQFF. As DNA, the CDR3 is TGTGCCAGCAGCTTAGTAGGAGGGGCCAATGAGCAGTTCTTC. The full variable domain, rest sourced from reference TRBV11-3 and TRBJ2-1, is EAGVVQSPRYKIIEKKQPVAFWCNPISGHNTLYWYLQNLGQGPELLIRYENEEAVDDSQLPKDRFSAERLKGVDSTLKIQPAELGDSAVYLCASSLVGGANEQFFGPGTRLTVL.

The chain has TRBV11-2 and TRBJ2-7; 7 bases match TRBD1. V was pared by 4 bases and J by 2 bases, with 5 bases of the junction left unmatched. This CDR3 has 14 amino acids. The germline V gene has CDR1 SGHAT and CDR2 FQNNGV. CDR3 sequence: CASSSRQGAYEQYF. CDR3 bases: TGTGCCAGCAGCTCCCGACAGGGTGCCTACGAGCAGTACTTC. Complete variable domain (other parts from reference TRBV11-2 and TRBJ2-7): EAGVAQSPRYKIIEKRQSVAFWCNPISGHATLYWYQQILGQGPKLLIQFQNNGVVDDSQLPKDRFSAERLKGVDSTLKIQPAKLEDSAVYLCASSSRQGAYEQYFGPGTRLTVT.

V usage is TRBV5-5 and J usage is TRBJ2-7; 14 bases agree with TRBD2. This CDR3 region has 15 residues. Germline V gives CDR1 SGHKS, CDR2 YYEKEE (reference sequence). J gave up 7 bases and V 4 bases, and 7 bases lay outside the gene matches. DNA for the CDR3: TGTGCCAGCAGCCCCGGGACTAGCGGGAGCGGGGAGCAGTACTTC. Translating it yields CASSPGTSGSGEQYF.

V gene TRBV6-6 combines with J gene TRBJ2-7, with D perhaps TRBD1 (6 bases). This CDR3 region has 13 residues. The germline V and J ends were trimmed by 6 bases and 6 bases, with 15 bases remaining between them. The germline gives CDR1 MNHNY, CDR2 SVGAGI (reference sequence). In nucleotides, the CDR3 is TGTGCCAGCAGGTCGGGACATAACTCCGAGCAGTACTTC. Translated, it gives CASRSGHNSEQYF.

The genes are TRBV5-6 and TRBJ2-7, with a weak D call TRBD2 (5 bases). The CDR3 runs 14 residues. V gave up 3 bases and J gave up 2 bases, with 12 bases separating them. Germline V lookup: CDR1 SGHDT, CDR2 YYEEEE. The CDR3 loop reads CASSYAGLTYEQYF. The CDR3, as DNA: TGTGCCAGCAGCTACGCGGGTCTGACCTACGAGCAGTACTTC.

V is TRBV19 and J is TRBJ2-1; D is perhaps TRBD2 (5 bases). V was shortened by 3 bases and J by 4 bases, with 13 bases between the two germline ends. CDR3 length: 15 residues. Germline V CDR1 and CDR2: LNHDA, SQIVND (reference sequence). As DNA, the CDR3 is TGTGCCAGTAGTATGGATGGGCGGGCTTACAATGAGCAGTTCTTC. Translated: CASSMDGRAYNEQFF.

This clone came up many times. CDR3 bases: TGTGCCGCGCAACCGGGACTAGCTGTGTCCGGGGAGCTGTTTTTT. It yields the protein CAAQPGLAVSGELFF. The rearrangement joins TRBV10-3 to TRBJ2-2; 9 nucleotides match TRBD2. This CDR3 has 15 amino acids. CDR1 is ENHRY, CDR2 SYGVKD, per germline. The J segment lost 6 bases and the V segment lost 11 bases, leaving 13 bases of the junction unmatched.

The chain links TRBV19 to TRBJ1-2; D unclear. V was clipped by 6 bases and J by 0 bases, with 14 bases between them. This CDR3 contains 15 residues. The germline gives CDR1 LNHDA, CDR2 SQIVND (reference sequence). The CDR3 protein is CASRVGETSNYGYTF. The CDR3 DNA reads as TGTGCCAGTAGGGTCGGAGAAACGTCTAACTATGGCTACACCTTC.

This chain links TRBV18 with TRBJ2-7; 7 bases are shared with TRBD2. V lost 0 bases and J lost 6; bases outside the gene matches: 11. The germline V gene has CDR1 KGHSH and CDR2 LQKENI. This CDR3 has 16 residues. This chain's CDR3 is CASSPPVRLALGEQYF. The CDR3, as DNA: TGTGCCAGCTCACCACCAGTGCGACTAGCCCTAGGCGAGCAGTACTTC.

CDR3: CASSLEGFGNTEAFF. The CDR3 DNA sequence: TGCGCCAGCAGCTTGGAAGGATTCGGGAATACTGAAGCTTTCTTT. The gene calls are TRBV5-1 and TRBJ1-1; D is uncertain. The CDR3 sequence is 15 residues long. V was trimmed by 0 bases and J by 5 bases, leaving 14 bases between them. The germline V gene has CDR1 SGHRS and CDR2 YFSETQ.

The chain employs TRBV5-1 and TRBJ2-5; 11 bases fit TRBD2. This CDR3 contains 15 residues. Unmatched junction bases numbered 6, after V lost 4 bases and J lost 4 bases. In germline, CDR1 is SGHRS, CDR2 YFSETQ. The CDR3, as DNA: TGCGCCAGCAGCCAGGGACTAGCGGTAAGAGAGACCCAGTACTTC. Protein product: CASSQGLAVRETQYF.

The chain joins TRBV5-1 to TRBJ2-2; D ambiguous. The germline gives CDR1 SGHRS, CDR2 YFSETQ. V lost 4 bases and J 4 bases, leaving 20 bases between the germline ends. The CDR3 runs to 17 residues. CDR3 loop: CASSPRSGGGFTGELFF. DNA for the CDR3: TGCGCCAGCAGCCCCCGGTCTGGCGGTGGGTTCACCGGGGAGCTGTTTTTT.

V gene TRBV25-1 combines with J gene TRBJ2-7, with D possibly matching TRBD1 (5 bases). The CDR3 loop spans 15 amino acids. CDR1 and CDR2 from the germline V gene are MGHDK and SYGVNS. The V gene lost 5 bases and the J gene lost 2 bases, with 16 bases spanning the gap. The CDR3 spells CASSPGGAGPYEQYF. In nucleotides, the CDR3 is TGTGCCAGCAGTCCTGGTGGGGCCGGCCCCTACGAGCAGTACTTC.

The chain combines TRBV2 with TRBJ1-1, with 7 nucleotides matching TRBD1. Germline V gene sequence: CDR1 SNHLY, CDR2 FYNNEI. The CDR3 spans 15 residues. V trimming: 6 bases; J trimming: 4 bases; junction bases outside the gene matches: 11. The CDR3 sequence: CASRLIDRDGTEAFF. The DNA for the CDR3 is TGTGCCAGCAGACTCATTGACAGGGACGGCACTGAAGCTTTCTTT.

The count of this clone is one. The chain employs TRBV4-3 and TRBJ2-7, with TRBD2 matching 9 bases. The CDR3 has 15 amino acids. The trim removed 3 bases at V and 5 bases at J, leaving 8 bases unmatched. Germline V gene data show CDR1 as LGHNA and CDR2 as YSLEER. The CDR3 DNA reads as TGCGCCAGCAGCCAGGCCGGGACTAGCATCCACGAGCAGTACTTC. Its protein is CASSQAGTSIHEQYF.

Comments on this clone: The same CDR3 is also encoded by other DNA sequences in this sample. The chain combines TRBV9 with TRBJ1-1; the D gene is possibly TRBD1 (6 bases). V shed 0 bases and J shed 0 bases, with 9 bases lying between them. The CDR3 contains 15 residues. Germline values: CDR1 SGDLS, CDR2 YYNGEE. The CDR3 sequence: CASSVGGGMNTEAFF. CDR3 DNA: TGTGCCAGCAGCGTAGGCGGGGGCATGAACACTGAAGCTTTCTTT.

The chain couples TRBV7-2 to TRBJ2-3; 7 nucleotides line up with TRBD2. Per the germline V gene, CDR1 is SGHTA and CDR2 is FQGNSA. With V trimmed by 5 bases and J by 4 bases, 15 bases remained unmatched. The CDR3 runs 17 residues. Here the CDR3 DNA reads TGTGCCAGCAGCCCTCCCCCGGGACTAAGGACCCCAGATACGCAGTATTTT. Translated, it gives CASSPPPGLRTPDTQYF.

This clone appeared once. The chain recombines TRBV7-2 with TRBJ2-7; D might be TRBD1 (5 bases). Germline V CDR1 and CDR2: SGHTA, FQGNSA. CDR3 length: 12 residues. The V end lost 7 bases, the J end lost 9 bases, and 16 bases lay between the germline ends. The CDR3 loop reads CASNFLGETQYF. Written as DNA, the CDR3 is TGTGCCAGCAACTTCCTAGGGGAAACGCAGTACTTC.

This rearrangement joins TRBV7-2 to TRBJ2-3; 12 positions match TRBD2. The V gene end was trimmed by 2 bases and the J gene end by 8 bases; junction bases not matched to a gene: 11. The CDR3 is 17 residues long. Germline-derived CDR1 and CDR2 are SGHTA and FQGNSA. The CDR3 loop reads CASSLLAGGGHPGTQYF. The CDR3 DNA reads as TGTGCCAGCAGCTTACTAGCGGGAGGGGGGCACCCGGGTACGCAGTATTTT.

CDR3 coding DNA: TGTGCCAGCAGTGTCGGCGGGGGCGAATACACCATATATTTT. Translated, it gives CASSVGGGEYTIYF. The V and J genes are TRBV6-5 and TRBJ1-3; perhaps TRBD1 as D (6 bases). This CDR3 has 14 amino acids. Germline CDR1 and CDR2: MNHEY and SVGAGI. V lost 5 bases and J lost 8, with 16 bases in between.